This TCR beta chain emerged from a study of blood T cell repertoires in COVID-19. The protocol was immunoSEQ multiplex PCR, while the TCRdb copy is restricted to in-frame clones and leaves out a portion. The sample carries about 83,000 clones, around 90% recorded once. This CDR3 is 12 amino acids long. V lost 5 bases to trimming and J lost 8 bases, with 12 bases between them. The V call is TRBV12-3 or TRBV12-4, the J call TRBJ1-2; TRBD1 might be the D (5 bases). Specimen: peripheral blood. This receptor was identified in a woman aged 45 to 65 with active or convalescent COVID-19. In DNA form, the CDR3 reads TGTGCCAGCAGTGGGGGGGAGCGCGGCTACACCTTC. Translation gives CASSGGERGYTF.